One sample yielded the 31 T cell receptor beta chains listed below, sequenced in a study of neoadjuvant anti-PD-1 for oral cavity cancer. The time point here: after neoadjuvant nivolumab, at surgical resection. TCRdb's table, derived via immunoSEQ multiplex PCR, lists solely in-frame clones and lacks some. The sample carries 13,000 to 15,000 clones, 74% recorded once. Sequencing was performed on PBMCs, taken after nivolumab (anti-PD-1) treatment. These TCRs come from a person aged 40 to 85 with oral cavity squamous cell carcinoma.

The chain combines TRBV28 with TRBJ1-4; D is possibly TRBD1 (6 bases). V gave up 6 bases and J gave up 5 bases, with 19 bases separating them. This CDR3 contains 16 residues. CDR1 is MDHEN and CDR2 is SYDVKM in the germline V gene. DNA for the CDR3: TGTGCCAGCAGCAGTAACAGGGCGGCAAAAAATGAAAAACTGTTTTTT. Protein product: CASSSNRAAKNEKLFF.

This clone was counted once. The V gene is TRBV14, the J gene TRBJ2-7, with D possibly matching TRBD2 (6 bases). The CDR3 length is 14 residues. Per germline, CDR1 SGHDN and CDR2 FVKESK. V lost 5 bases and J 4 bases, leaving 15 bases between the germline ends. The CDR3 region is CASSSWVAVYEQYF. CDR3 DNA sequence: TGTGCCAGCAGCTCCTGGGTAGCGGTTTACGAGCAGTACTTC.

The genes are TRBV19 and TRBJ2-3; the D is unclear. Germline V gene sequence: CDR1 LNHDA, CDR2 SQIVND (reference sequence). The ends were cut back, 8 bases at V and 6 bases at J, with 15 bases in the middle. The CDR3 runs 13 residues. The CDR3 loop reads CASGRGISDTQYF. For the CDR3, the DNA is TGTGCCAGTGGGCGTGGGATTAGCGATACGCAGTATTTT.

V gene TRBV5-5 combines with J gene TRBJ1-2, with D possibly TRBD1 on 6 matching bases. The germline V gene encodes CDR1 SGHKS and CDR2 YYEKEE (reference sequence). The CDR3 sequence is 13 residues long. Trimming took off 4 bases at V and 12 bases at J, with 19 bases between the two ends. The CDR3 reads CASSTDRNRDHTF. The CDR3 coding sequence is TGTGCCAGCAGCACCGACAGGAATAGGGACCACACCTTC.

The chain joins TRBV29-1 to TRBJ2-1; D gene uncertain. Germline lookup yields CDR1 SQVTM and CDR2 ANQGSEA. The CDR3 covers 13 residues. Trimming cost V 4 bases and J 1 base, with 8 bases left between them. The CDR3 DNA reads as TGCAGCGTTGTGACCACGTCCTACAATGAGCAGTTCTTC. This translates into CSVVTTSYNEQFF.

This chain connects TRBV5-1 to TRBJ2-5, with D perhaps matching TRBD1 (6 bases). Germline CDR1 is SGHRS and CDR2 is YFSETQ. CDR3 length: 15 residues. V dropped 5 bases and J dropped 5 bases, with 19 bases sitting between them. In nucleotides, the CDR3 is TGCGCCAGCAGGGACCGTGGGACAATCGATGAGACCCAGTACTTC. Translation gives CASRDRGTIDETQYF.

The V call is TRBV15, the J call TRBJ2-7; 8 bases line up with TRBD2. V lost 6 bases, J lost 2 bases, and 6 bases stayed unmatched. Germline V lookup: CDR1 LNHNV, CDR2 YYDKDF (reference sequence). The CDR3 has 14 amino acids. The CDR3 region is CATSPSGSPYEQYF. The CDR3 nucleotides are TGTGCCACCAGTCCGAGCGGGAGCCCCTACGAGCAGTACTTC.

The genes are TRBV14 and TRBJ1-1, with a weak D call TRBD1 (5 bases). The CDR3 consists of 14 residues. Trimming stripped 0 bases from V and 6 bases from J, with 11 bases between. Germline V CDR1 and CDR2: SGHDN, FVKESK. CDR3 loop: CASSQETGAPEAFF. The DNA of the CDR3 is TGTGCCAGCAGCCAAGAAACCGGGGCTCCTGAAGCTTTCTTT.

The chain combines TRBV7-9 with TRBJ2-2, with D maybe TRBD1 (5 bases). The ends were cut back, 6 bases at V and 6 bases at J, with 14 bases in the middle. This CDR3 is built from 14 residues. Per the germline V gene, CDR1 is SEHNR and CDR2 is FQNEAQ (reference sequence). CDR3 coding DNA: TGTGCCAGCAGGCGGAACAGGAGTCCCGGGGAGCTGTTTTTT. It yields the protein CASRRNRSPGELFF.

This rearrangement joins TRBV5-4 to TRBJ2-3; TRBD1 matches at 7 bases. With 4 bases clipped from V and 1 base from J, the junction kept 6 bases outside the gene matches. This CDR3 spans 15 amino acids. Germline V gene lookup returns CDR1 SGHNT and CDR2 YYREEE (reference sequence). In DNA form, the CDR3 reads TGTGCCAGCAGCCGAGTCGGGACAGGCACAGATACGCAGTATTTT. As protein: CASSRVGTGTDTQYF.

The rearrangement links TRBV27 to TRBJ2-7; D unresolved. Germline CDR1 is MNHEY and CDR2 is SMNVEV (reference sequence). The CDR3 spans 12 residues. V lost 4 bases and J 2 bases, leaving 6 bases between the germline ends. CDR3 sequence (DNA): TGTGCCAGCAGTTCTCCCACCTACGAGCAGTACTTC. Protein sequence: CASSSPTYEQYF.

The V gene is TRBV14, the J gene TRBJ2-7; D unresolved. Germline CDR1 SGHDN, CDR2 FVKESK. The CDR3 consists of 12 residues. V was pared by 1 base and J by 5 bases, with 6 bases between. In nucleotides, the CDR3 is TGTGCCAGCAGCCAAGCTACGCACGAGCAGTACTTC. It specifies CASSQATHEQYF.

The rearrangement uses TRBV5-1 and TRBJ2-3; D may be TRBD1 (5 bases). With 4 bases removed from V and 5 bases from J, the gap between germline ends came to 17 bases. Germline assignment: CDR1 SGHRS and CDR2 YFSETQ. This CDR3 contains 15 residues. As DNA, the CDR3 is TGCGCCAGCAGCCCCTCTGCGCGGCAGGGAGATACGCAGTATTTT. This gives the protein CASSPSARQGDTQYF.

The CDR3 here is CASSLGGGQGEQYF. The CDR3 DNA is TGTGCCAGCAGCTTAGGGGGAGGACAGGGCGAGCAGTACTTC. The rearrangement links TRBV7-9 to TRBJ2-7; 8 nucleotides line up with TRBD1. The V gene's germline CDR1 is SEHNR and CDR2 FQNEAQ (reference sequence). With 1 base clipped from V and 6 bases from J, the junction kept 5 bases outside the gene matches. The CDR3 is 14 amino acids.

This chain links TRBV7-9 with TRBJ2-1; TRBD2 agrees at 8 bases. Germline V lookup: CDR1 SEHNR, CDR2 FQNEAQ (reference sequence). This CDR3 comprises 14 residues. Germline trimming cut 6 bases from V and 9 bases from J; bases unmatched to any gene: 10. CDR3 protein: CASRDETSVREQFF. Written as DNA, the CDR3 is TGTGCCAGCAGGGACGAGACTAGCGTCCGTGAGCAGTTCTTC.

J is TRBJ1-4 and V is TRBV11-2, with no clear D. The length of the CDR3 is 14 residues. The V and J ends lost 4 bases and 5 bases respectively, with 11 bases between them. Germline loops: CDR1 SGHAT, CDR2 FQNNGV. The CDR3 reads CASSSQRLNEKLFF. CDR3 nucleotide sequence: TGTGCCAGCAGCTCTCAAAGACTGAATGAAAAACTGTTTTTT.

This CDR3 reads CASSYSATGVHTEAFF. CDR3 DNA sequence: TGTGCCAGCAGTTACTCGGCGACAGGGGTTCACACTGAAGCTTTCTTT. The gene calls are TRBV6-5 and TRBJ1-1; 8 bases map to TRBD1. V lost 0 bases to trimming and J lost 3 bases; unmatched junction nucleotides: 6. Germline V lookup: CDR1 MNHEY, CDR2 SVGAGI. CDR3 length equals 16 residues.

The CDR3 sequence is CASYPGPWGSNQPQHF. DNA for the CDR3: TGTGCCAGTTATCCTGGGCCTTGGGGAAGCAATCAGCCCCAGCATTTT. The chain carries TRBV2 and TRBJ1-5; D gene unclear. V was trimmed by 9 bases and J by 1 base, leaving 19 bases between them. In germline, CDR1 is SNHLY, CDR2 FYNNEI. There are 16 residues in the CDR3.

The rearrangement joins TRBV27 to TRBJ1-5; possibly TRBD1 for D (6 bases). Germline-derived CDR1 and CDR2 are MNHEY and SMNVEV (reference sequence). Trimming shortened V by 3 bases and J by 5 bases, and 17 bases separated the two germline ends. The CDR3 is made up of 16 amino acids. The CDR3 sequence is CASSFGGQVTYQPQHF. The CDR3 DNA follows: TGTGCCAGCAGTTTTGGGGGGCAGGTTACCTATCAGCCCCAGCATTTT.

This clone was detected only once. The chain employs TRBV10-3 and TRBJ2-4; D may match TRBD1 or TRBD2 (5 bases each). Germline lookup yields CDR1 ENHRY and CDR2 SYGVKD. With 0 bases removed from V and 6 bases from J, the gap between germline ends came to 18 bases. The CDR3 extends over 17 amino acids. The CDR3: CAISESIASRGRNIQYF. The CDR3 region has the DNA TGTGCCATCAGTGAGTCGATTGCCTCCCGGGGCCGAAACATTCAGTACTTC.

This clone occurred a few times. The chain combines TRBV6-5 with TRBJ1-2; D gene uncertain. The length of the CDR3 is 12 residues. V lost 6 bases and J lost 8, with 13 bases in between. Germline V gives CDR1 MNHEY, CDR2 SVGAGI. The DNA of the CDR3 is TGTGCCAGCAGACCCCAGGAAGACGGCTACACCTTC. It specifies CASRPQEDGYTF.

The CDR3 spells CASTRRTGINTEAFF. The CDR3 DNA reads as TGTGCCAGCACCCGACGAACAGGGATAAACACTGAAGCTTTCTTT. The chain is built from TRBV2 and TRBJ1-1; weak D call: TRBD1 (6 bases). The V and J ends lost 7 bases and 2 bases respectively, with 17 bases between them. Germline-derived CDR1 and CDR2 are SNHLY and FYNNEI. The CDR3 is 15 residues long.

The J gene is TRBJ2-7, the V gene TRBV7-2, with D perhaps TRBD1 or TRBD2 (5 bases each). The CDR3 covers 13 residues. Trimming took 1 base from V and 9 from J, leaving 13 bases between them. CDR1 SGHTA and CDR2 FQGNSA come from the germline V gene. DNA for the CDR3: TGTGCCAGCAGCTTAGGCATCAGGGACGGGCAGTACTTC. Protein product: CASSLGIRDGQYF.

This CDR3 reads CASSLTSSYAGNEQFF. The CDR3 coding sequence is TGTGCCAGCAGCCTTACTAGCTCCTACGCAGGGAATGAGCAGTTCTTC. This chain uses TRBV7-2 with TRBJ2-1; tentative D call: TRBD2 (6 bases). V was pared by 5 bases and J by 7 bases, with 21 bases between. This CDR3 is 16 amino acids long. Germline-derived CDR1 and CDR2 are SGHTA and FQGNSA.

The V and J genes are TRBV19 and TRBJ2-5; D is undetermined. With 1 base removed from V and 3 bases from J, the gap between germline ends came to 9 bases. The CDR3 is 14 amino acids. Per germline, CDR1 LNHDA and CDR2 SQIVND (reference sequence). The DNA of the CDR3 is TGTGCCAGTAGTATAGGACCTGCAAAAGAGACCCAGTACTTC. It codes for CASSIGPAKETQYF.

V usage is TRBV7-8 and J usage is TRBJ2-1; D call uncertain. This CDR3 contains 12 residues. Trimming left V 5 bases short and J 10 bases short, with 12 bases between. Germline V gene sequence: CDR1 SGHVS, CDR2 FQNEAQ. The CDR3 is CASSTGLGEQFF. CDR3 nucleotides: TGTGCCAGCAGCACCGGGCTTGGGGAGCAGTTCTTC.

This chain joins TRBV30 and TRBJ2-3; TRBD2 matches at 7 bases. Per germline, CDR1 GTSNPN and CDR2 SVGIG (reference sequence). The CDR3 is 15 amino acids. Trimming at V came to 2 bases and at J to 0 bases, leaving 5 bases not matched to a gene. CDR3 DNA sequence: TGTGCCTGGAGTAGGGATAGCGGGAGCACAGATACGCAGTATTTT. Encoded protein: CAWSRDSGSTDTQYF.

This clone was recorded only once. The genes are TRBV2 and TRBJ1-2; no clear D. Trimming took off 1 base at V and 1 base at J, with 4 bases between the two ends. There are 13 residues in the CDR3. Germline V gene sequence: CDR1 SNHLY, CDR2 FYNNEI. The CDR3 DNA reads TGTGCCAGCAGTGAAGAGGTTAACTATGGCTACACCTTC. Protein product: CASSEEVNYGYTF.

This sequence joins TRBV4-2 and TRBJ2-3; TRBD2 might be the D (6 bases). Trimming took off 4 bases at V and 3 bases at J, with 17 bases between the two ends. From germline, CDR1 is LGHNA and CDR2 YNFKEQ. The CDR3 is 16 amino acids. The CDR3 DNA reads as TGTGCCAGCAGCCCTCTCGGGAGTGGAGGAACAGATACGCAGTATTTT. Protein sequence: CASSPLGSGGTDTQYF.

The V gene is TRBV9, the J gene TRBJ2-1; 10 bases line up with TRBD2. CDR1 is SGDLS and CDR2 is YYNGEE in the germline V gene. CDR3 length: 21 residues. V dropped 3 bases and J dropped 1; count of bases not matched to a gene: 19. The DNA for the CDR3 is TGTGCCAGCAGCGAGACCCCCCCCGAGCGGGAGGGCCGAGGTTCCTACAATGAGCAGTTCTTC. Its translation is CASSETPPEREGRGSYNEQFF.

V gene TRBV9 combines with J gene TRBJ1-5; TRBD1 is a possible D gene (5 bases). Germline V gene lookup returns CDR1 SGDLS and CDR2 YYNGEE. Trimming removed 4 bases from V and 7 bases from J, with 12 bases in between. The CDR3 is 13 residues long. CDR3 bases: TGTGCCAGCAGCCGGGGGGGGTACCAGCCCCAGCATTTT. Protein: CASSRGGYQPQHF.